This T cell receptor beta chain came from a study of identical twins listed by TCRdb under 2016. A note on the overall study: To test whether fetal clonotypes persist, this study deep-sequenced TCR alpha and beta repertoires from monozygotic twins, from unrelated adults of various ages, and from cord blood. To rule out contamination, replicate twin experiments were performed at different times with different library preparation protocols.

What the research found in general, with its limitations: Because the same donors could not be followed over many years, conclusions were based on cross-sectional statistical analysis. In beta out-of-frame sequences, excess twin sharing was weaker, because having fewer shared sequences lowered the signal-to-noise ratio. Fewer insertions were carried by abundant cord blood beta clonotypes; a weaker similar trend was observed in young adult naive repertoires, while no such trend was observed in memory repertoires. Invariant T cells such as MAIT and iNKT could partly confound zero-insertion analyses, although diverse VJ usage argued against such confounding for most clonotypes. Out-of-frame TCR alpha sharing in monozygotic twins was systematically underestimated by recombination models, whereas sharing between unrelated individuals was in agreement with the recombination models. Compared with coincidental sharing between unrelated individuals, out-of-frame TCR alpha sequences shared between twins had an excess of sequences with low generation probability.

Many counts were recorded for this clonotype. What antigen it recognizes has not been identified. The input lacks base qualities; no much larger clone sits a single base away. Trimming takes 6 bases from V and 3 bases from J, and the germline ends sit 14 bases apart. Counted from cysteine to phenylalanine, this CDR3 has 14 amino acids. Just CDR3 DNA is preserved here, 42 bases in frame from base 1. The germline V gene (reference sequence) yields LGHDT for CDR1 and YNNKEL for CDR2. Every donor was a healthy Caucasian. Three pairs of female monozygotic twins, all aged roughly 18 to 29 years, were included in the twin cohort. Positive isolation kits from Invitrogen were used to isolate CD4+ and CD8+ T cell populations. Libraries came from 5' RACE. Instrument used: Illumina HiSeq 2000. A universal primer binding site was introduced by template switching, and a unique molecular identifier was present in the final cDNA, enabling accurate counting of TCR cDNA molecules. Specific primers in the conserved constant-segment region were used to synthesize first-strand cDNA for TCR alpha and beta chains. To control for contamination, every cDNA library carried two barcodes: a SMART-Mk sample barcode plus Illumina barcodes. TruSeq adapter sequences along with Illumina sample barcodes were introduced in two successive PCR steps. TCR alpha and beta cDNA libraries were sequenced on the Illumina HiSeq platform with custom primers. Under the source paper's analysis protocol: MiGEC was used to process raw reads and extract unique molecular identifiers, and MiXCR was used to find CDR3 positions. Recombination models were inferred per individual with the repgenHMM and IGoR tools using an EM algorithm. The analysis of shared clonotypes was done with the tcR package in R, with sharing normalized by the product of cloneset sizes. To study raw recombination free of thymic and clonal selection effects, out-of-frame nonproductive sequences were analyzed. The public sequencing data were trimmed at Q25 with fastp and processed into clonotypes with MiXCR by TCRdb, which kept only in-frame beta chains. Here each entry gathers all rows of one CDR3 protein and keeps the most common genes and DNA. Clone size and V and J calls follow TCRdb, not the original study. Counted in this sample were around 530,000 distinct CDR3 sequences; approximately 16% of them appeared once. The ten largest account for 0.44% of the sample.

The sample was also linked to a second study, of yellow fever vaccine responses in identical twins. The other study reports the following: The T cell response to vaccination in identical twins was reported by the authors to appear partly convergent and partly personalized. In the study, vaccine-responding T cell clones were precisely tracked in identical twins.

Sequenced input: CD4+ T cells sorted from blood. The V and J segments used are TRBV3-1 and TRBJ1-1; TRBD1 could be the D gene, as 5 bases match. The sequence was collected from a woman between 18 and 30 years old in good health. The sequence in DNA is TGTGCCAGCAGTATTGGGGCGAGGGACACTGAAGCTTTCTTT. The translation is CASSIGARDTEAFF.